This entry features one T cell receptor (beta chain) sequence. Antigen specificity is unknown. The sample is drawn from a study of CD8 T cells in ankylosing spondylitis. The CDR3 totals 12 residues. Germline CDR1 and CDR2: DFQATT and SNEGSKA (reference sequence). With 6 bases removed from V and 7 bases from J, the gap between germline ends came to 16 bases. Study-wide results and limits: Blood from ankylosing spondylitis patients appeared to carry a characteristic roughly 8-variant TCR beta motif. Prior work had noted some motif variants in reactive arthritis blood and synovial fluid.

TCRdb redid the calling of the 5' RACE reads with MiXCR, one entry per CDR3 protein. Seen here are 290,000 or so distinct CDR3 sequences, under 25% observed once, and the top ten hold 3% to 4%. The source material was blood, either unsorted or a sorted T cell fraction (not recorded which). This TCR was recovered from a female donor with ankylosing spondylitis or in good health (not recorded which). This chain links TRBV20-1 with TRBJ2-7; possibly TRBD1 for D (5 bases). The chain's CDR3 is CSAPPPGKEQYF. DNA for the CDR3: TGCAGTGCACCCCCCCCAGGGAAAGAGCAGTACTTC.